Below are 27 T cell receptor beta chains sequenced from a single sample in a study of OX40 agonist ivuxolimab in advanced cancers. The assay was immunoSEQ multiplex PCR, and TCRdb's table has in-frame clones only and misses some. This sample has about 61,000 clones, with more than 65% found just once. Sequenced here: CD4+ or CD8+ T cells sorted from blood, sampled in a trial of the OX40 agonist ivuxolimab. All receptors derive from an adult with an advanced solid tumor such as melanoma, head and neck, liver or kidney cancer.

Worth noting for this clone: At one end the junction does not follow the germline gene, possibly because of a read error. The chain recombines TRBV5-1 with TRBJ2-3; no definite D call. CDR1 SGHRS and CDR2 YFSETQ come from the germline V gene. This CDR3 spans 15 amino acids. In DNA, the CDR3 is TGCGCCAGCGGCTTTTCTGCCTTGGTTTCAGATACGCAGTATTTT. Translated: CASGFSALVSDTQYF.

The chain combines TRBV5-1 with TRBJ1-1, with no clear D. Trimming removed 0 bases at V and 1 base at J, with 10 bases between. Germline loops: CDR1 SGHRS, CDR2 YFSETQ. The CDR3 contains 15 residues. DNA for the CDR3: TGCGCCAGCAGCTTGGCGGCTCATCGGAACACTGAAGCTTTCTTT. It is translated as CASSLAAHRNTEAFF.

In this sample, this clone turned up once. The chain combines TRBV9 with TRBJ2-1; the match to TRBD1 covers 9 bases. The J segment lost 6 bases and the V segment lost 0 bases, leaving 4 bases of the junction unmatched. The CDR3 is made up of 15 amino acids. CDR1 is SGDLS and CDR2 is YYNGEE in the germline V gene. The CDR3 spells CASSVGGQGFNEQFF. CDR3 DNA: TGTGCCAGCAGCGTAGGGGGACAGGGCTTCAATGAGCAGTTCTTC.

The chain is built from TRBV10-3 and TRBJ1-5; D is uncertain. CDR1 is ENHRY and CDR2 is SYGVKD in the germline V gene. The CDR3 spans 16 residues. V gave up 3 bases and J gave up 3 bases, with 15 bases separating them. CDR3 residues: CAISESMQVVNQPQHF. The CDR3 nucleotides are TGTGCCATCAGTGAATCTATGCAGGTGGTCAATCAGCCCCAGCATTTT.

V gene TRBV11-3 combines with J gene TRBJ2-3, with TRBD1 matching 7 bases. Losses at the gene ends were 3 bases for V and 0 bases for J; bases not matched to a gene: 9. Germline CDR1 and CDR2: SGHNT and YENEEA. The CDR3 loop spans 17 amino acids. The CDR3 DNA reads as TGTGCCAGCAGCTTTACAGGGGATCCTTCTAGCACAGATACGCAGTATTTT. This encodes CASSFTGDPSSTDTQYF.

The V and J genes are TRBV2 and TRBJ2-7, with 9 nucleotides matching TRBD2. Germline lookup yields CDR1 SNHLY and CDR2 FYNNEI. Losses at the gene ends were 4 bases for V and 6 bases for J; bases not matched to a gene: 4. The CDR3 extends over 13 amino acids. CDR3 sequence (DNA): TGTGCCAGCAGTGGAGCGGGAGGTGGCGAGCAGTACTTC. Translation: CASSGAGGGEQYF.

Concerning this clone: Sequence at one end of the junction differs from germline and may be a read error. The rearrangement joins TRBV11-2 to TRBJ2-5; D call uncertain. The CDR3 covers 13 residues. CDR1 and CDR2 (germline): SGHAT, FQNNGV. CDR3 loop: CACSLSVQETQYF. CDR3 DNA: TGTGCCTGCAGCTTATCAGTCCAAGAGACCCAGTACTTC.

The chain recombines TRBV6-5 with TRBJ1-1; no clear D. Germline V lookup: CDR1 MNHEY, CDR2 SVGAGI. The CDR3 has 12 amino acids. Trimming cost V 11 bases and J 1 base, with 11 bases left between them. This chain's CDR3 is CASGSSNTEAFF. Written as DNA, the CDR3 is TGTGCCTCCGGATCTTCGAACACTGAAGCTTTCTTT.

This clone was detected ten times or more. The chain joins TRBV27 to TRBJ2-7, with a weak D call TRBD2 (6 bases). From germline, CDR1 is MNHEY and CDR2 SMNVEV (reference sequence). The CDR3 runs to 16 residues. Trimming removed 1 base from V and 2 bases from J, with 15 bases in between. The CDR3 reads CASSLWAGPTPYEQYF. The CDR3 bases are TGTGCCAGCAGTTTATGGGCGGGACCCACTCCCTACGAGCAGTACTTC.

The V gene is TRBV25-1, the J gene TRBJ2-4; D may be TRBD2 (6 bases). V lost 4 bases, J lost 6 bases, and 10 bases lay in between. The germline V gene encodes CDR1 MGHDK and CDR2 SYGVNS. The CDR3 covers 13 residues. Here the CDR3 reads CASSVTGVNIQYF. CDR3 nucleotides: TGTGCCAGCAGTGTGACGGGAGTAAACATTCAGTACTTC.

The chain recombines TRBV30 with TRBJ2-3, with D unclear. V was cut by 3 bases and J by 2 bases, with 9 bases left in between. CDR1 and CDR2 (germline): GTSNPN, SVGIG (reference sequence). The CDR3 contains 13 residues. This chain's CDR3 is CAWRTAATDTQYF. The CDR3 DNA is TGTGCCTGGAGGACGGCCGCCACAGATACGCAGTATTTT.

CDR3 in amino acids: CASSQDSRDYEQYF. The CDR3 coding sequence is TGCGCCAGCAGCCAGGACTCGCGAGACTACGAGCAGTACTTC. J is TRBJ2-7 and V is TRBV5-1; D is perhaps TRBD2 (5 bases). Between the trimmed V and J ends, which lost 4 bases and 3 bases, there was a span of 14 bases. The CDR3 length is 14 residues. Per the germline V gene, CDR1 is SGHRS and CDR2 is YFSETQ.

The table lists this clone with a count of one. This chain joins TRBV7-6 and TRBJ2-6; possibly TRBD1 or TRBD2 for D (5 bases each). CDR3 length equals 18 residues. Per the germline V gene, CDR1 is SGHVS and CDR2 is FNYEAQ. V was shortened by 5 bases and J by 0 bases, with 17 bases between the two germline ends. The CDR3 loop reads CASSPLGRESSGANVLTF. In DNA, the CDR3 is TGTGCCAGCAGCCCTCTCGGCAGGGAGAGCTCTGGGGCCAACGTCCTGACTTTC.

The chain links TRBV29-1 to TRBJ1-2; no reliable D call. Germline V gene data show CDR1 as SQVTM and CDR2 as ANQGSEA. The CDR3 sequence is 13 residues long. Trimming pared 3 bases from V and 0 bases from J, leaving 8 bases between. Here the CDR3 reads CSVEELANYGYTF. The CDR3 DNA reads as TGCAGCGTTGAGGAGCTAGCTAACTATGGCTACACCTTC.

The genes are TRBV7-9 and TRBJ1-5; D is uncertain. V lost 5 bases to trimming and J lost 6 bases, with 8 bases between them. In germline, CDR1 is SEHNR, CDR2 FQNEAQ (reference sequence). CDR3 size: 12 residues. CDR3 sequence: CASSPWGQPQHF. The CDR3 DNA is TGTGCCAGCAGCCCCTGGGGTCAGCCCCAGCATTTT. The whole variable domain, filled in from reference TRBV7-9 and TRBJ1-5, reads DTGVSQNPRHKITKRGQNVTFRCDPISEHNRLYWYRQTLGQGPEFLTYFQNEAQLEKSRLLSDRFSAERPKGSFSTLEIQRTEQGDSAMYLCASSPWGQPQHFGDGTRLSIL.

The chain joins TRBV30 to TRBJ2-7; no definite D call. The CDR3 has 13 amino acids. V gave up 0 bases and J gave up 3 bases, with 9 bases separating them. Per germline, CDR1 GTSNPN and CDR2 SVGIG (reference sequence). The CDR3 coding sequence is TGTGCCTGGAGTGTCTCCGGTTACTACGAGCAGTACTTC. Protein sequence: CAWSVSGYYEQYF.

V is TRBV25-1 and J is TRBJ2-3; 9 nucleotides line up with TRBD1. Germline V gene sequence: CDR1 MGHDK, CDR2 SYGVNS. Unmatched junction bases numbered 8, after V lost 5 bases and J lost 14 bases. The CDR3 extends over 12 amino acids. The CDR3 protein is CASSFTGTGLYF. CDR3 coding DNA: TGTGCCAGCAGTTTTACCGGGACAGGGTTGTATTTT. Full variable domain (rest looked up from reference TRBV25-1 and TRBJ2-3): EADIYQTPRYLVIGTGKKITLECSQTMGHDKMYWYQQDPGMELHLIHYSYGVNSTEKGDLSSESTVSRIRTEHFPLTLESARPSHTSQYLCASSFTGTGLYFGPGTRLTVL.

A few counts support this clone. The chain joins TRBV19 to TRBJ2-5; D remains unclear. The germline gives CDR1 LNHDA, CDR2 SQIVND (reference sequence). Trimming removed 1 base at V and 7 bases at J, with 10 bases between. The CDR3 loop spans 13 amino acids. CDR3 nucleotides: TGTGCCAGTAGTATAGGGCCTCTCGGGACCCAGTACTTC. This sequence encodes CASSIGPLGTQYF.

The rearrangement uses TRBV30 and TRBJ1-5; tentatively, D is TRBD1 (5 bases). V was cut by 0 bases and J by 2 bases, with 11 bases left in between. The CDR3 loop spans 15 amino acids. The germline gives CDR1 GTSNPN, CDR2 SVGIG (reference sequence). CDR3 loop: CAWSVPGAGNQPQHF. For the CDR3, the DNA is TGTGCCTGGAGTGTACCCGGGGCCGGCAATCAGCCCCAGCATTTT.

There are a few counts of this clone. V usage is TRBV30 and J usage is TRBJ2-7, with 9 bases lining up with TRBD1. The V and J ends lost 0 bases and 1 base, in that order; junction bases with no gene match: 1. Per the germline V gene, CDR1 is GTSNPN and CDR2 is SVGIG (reference sequence). This CDR3 spans 14 amino acids. CDR3 in DNA: TGTGCCTGGAGTGTACAGGGGGCTTCCTACGAGCAGTACTTC. Its protein is CAWSVQGASYEQYF.

This clone is a singleton in its sample. The same CDR3 also results from other DNA sequences found in this sample. The chain employs TRBV2 and TRBJ2-7; a weak D match, TRBD1 (6 bases). This CDR3 has 13 residues. CDR1 is SNHLY and CDR2 is FYNNEI in the germline V gene. V lost 7 bases and J lost 2, with 12 bases in between. CDR3 region: CASKYEGAYEQYF. The CDR3, as DNA: TGTGCCAGCAAATATGAGGGGGCCTACGAGCAGTACTTC.

V gene TRBV5-8 combines with J gene TRBJ2-5; D may correspond to TRBD1 or TRBD2 (6 bases each). This CDR3 has 16 residues. Germline V gives CDR1 SGHTS, CDR2 YDEGEE. Trimming removed 4 bases from V and 1 base from J, with 17 bases in between. The CDR3 DNA sequence: TGTGCCAGCAGCCCTCCCTGGGGGGCCCCCCAAGAGACCCAGTACTTC. Translating gives CASSPPWGAPQETQYF.

This clone was counted a single time. The chain has TRBV11-2 and TRBJ1-1; D perhaps matches TRBD1 (5 bases). This CDR3 has 15 residues. The germline gives CDR1 SGHAT, CDR2 FQNNGV. V was pared by 4 bases and J by 0 bases, with 12 bases between. CDR3 in amino acids: CASSSQGFMNTEAFF. The DNA of the CDR3 is TGTGCCAGCAGCTCCCAGGGATTTATGAACACTGAAGCTTTCTTT.

V and J are TRBV19 and TRBJ1-1, with D unclear. The CDR3 is 13 amino acids. With 10 bases removed from V and 1 base from J, the gap between germline ends came to 13 bases. The germline CDR1 and CDR2 sequences are LNHDA and SQIVND (reference sequence). The CDR3 sequence is CATIGEGNTEAFF. The DNA for the CDR3 is TGTGCCACCATCGGGGAGGGGAACACTGAAGCTTTCTTT.

V gene TRBV18 combines with J gene TRBJ2-7; TRBD2 aligns across 8 bases. The CDR3 has 15 residues. With V trimmed by 1 base and J by 4 bases, 6 bases remained unmatched. Germline V lookup: CDR1 KGHSH, CDR2 LQKENI. The CDR3 protein is CASSPQGLEPYEQYF. The CDR3 DNA reads as TGTGCCAGCTCACCACAGGGACTAGAGCCTTACGAGCAGTACTTC.

V gene TRBV6-5 combines with J gene TRBJ1-2; TRBD1 aligns across 7 bases. The CDR3 is 13 residues long. Germline V CDR1 and CDR2: MNHEY, SVGAGI. Germline trimming cut 2 bases from V and 7 bases from J; bases unmatched to any gene: 4. The CDR3: CASSYDRAGGYTF. DNA for the CDR3: TGTGCCAGCAGTTACGACAGGGCTGGTGGCTACACCTTC.

The gene calls are TRBV7-9 and TRBJ2-7; 12 bases fit TRBD2. Per the germline V gene, CDR1 is SEHNR and CDR2 is FQNEAQ (reference sequence). The V segment lost 5 bases and the J segment 0 bases; nucleotides outside the gene matches: 5. CDR3 size: 16 residues. In DNA form, the CDR3 reads TGTGCCAGCAGCCAGTCACTAGCGGGAGGCTCCTACGAGCAGTACTTC. This encodes CASSQSLAGGSYEQYF. Based on the CDR3 plus reference TRBV7-9 and TRBJ2-7, the full variable domain is DTGVSQNPRHKITKRGQNVTFRCDPISEHNRLYWYRQTLGQGPEFLTYFQNEAQLEKSRLLSDRFSAERPKGSFSTLEIQRTEQGDSAMYLCASSQSLAGGSYEQYFGPGTRLTVT.